This paragraph covers one TCR beta chain sequence. The antigen is unknown. Treatment of the sample: 15 to 20 received Ad26.COV2.S at low or high dose, single or two shots; several received placebo; per-sample allocation not given. The investigators took samples on day 63 after the first vaccine or placebo injection. Built on an Ad26 vector, the vaccine expressed Wuhan-strain SARS-CoV-2 spike. The CDR3 length is 13 residues. With 1 base removed from V and 5 bases from J, the gap between germline ends came to 8 bases. The germline V gene encodes CDR1 SGHDN and CDR2 FVKESK. This record comes from a study of Ad26.COV2.S vaccination and SARS-CoV-2 variants. Turning to the study itself: Ad26.COV2.S, an intramuscular injection, was given once or twice 56 days apart. Findings and limits, study-wide: Those who received the vaccine showed greater spike-specific TCR breadth than those given placebo. Vaccine and placebo recipients had similar non-spike TCR breadth.

Method: immunoSEQ multiplex PCR; TCRdb's copy keeps in-frame clones and lacks some. Of 380,000 or so clones in the sample, roughly 90% were seen once. The rearrangement uses TRBV14 and TRBJ2-5; D ambiguous. The starting material was peripheral blood, obtained in a trial of Ad26.COV2.S vaccine versus placebo. The TCR was taken from a person between 18 and 65 years old who received the Ad26.COV2.S COVID-19 vaccine or a placebo. The CDR3, as DNA: TGTGCCAGCAGCCAAGTGCTCGTCGAGACCCAGTACTTC. Protein product: CASSQVLVETQYF.